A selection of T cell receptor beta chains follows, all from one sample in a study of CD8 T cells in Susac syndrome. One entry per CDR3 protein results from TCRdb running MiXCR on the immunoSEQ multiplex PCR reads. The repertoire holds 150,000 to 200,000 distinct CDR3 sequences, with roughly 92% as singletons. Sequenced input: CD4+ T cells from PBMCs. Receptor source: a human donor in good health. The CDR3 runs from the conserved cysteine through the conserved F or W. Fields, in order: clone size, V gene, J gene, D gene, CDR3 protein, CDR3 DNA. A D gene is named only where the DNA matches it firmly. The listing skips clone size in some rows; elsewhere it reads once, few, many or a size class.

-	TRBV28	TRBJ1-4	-	CASTGGLNEKLFF	TGTGCCAGCACTGGGGGCCTGAATGAAAAACTGTTTTTT
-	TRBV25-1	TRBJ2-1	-	CASSAEWGGYYNEQFF	TGTGCCAGCAGTGCCGAATGGGGGGGCTATTACAATGAGCAGTTCTTC
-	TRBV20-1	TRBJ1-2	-	CSARGSNSPISYGYTF	TGCAGTGCTAGAGGCTCGAACTCCCCTATCTCTTATGGCTACACCTTC
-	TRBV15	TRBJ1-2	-	CATSRDLGGYTF	TGTGCCACCAGCAGAGATCTGGGGGGCTACACCTTC
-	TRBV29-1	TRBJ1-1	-	CSVNWLQDTEAFF	TGCAGCGTTAATTGGCTCCAGGACACTGAAGCTTTCTTT
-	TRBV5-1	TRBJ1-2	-	CASSPSRGRGDYGYTF	TGCGCCAGCAGCCCTAGCAGGGGTAGGGGTGACTATGGCTACACCTTC
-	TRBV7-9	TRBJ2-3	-	CASSLGQDELTDTQYF	TGTGCCAGCAGCTTAGGGCAAGACGAACTCACAGATACGCAGTATTTT
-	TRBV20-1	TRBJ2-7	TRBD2	CSSPSRRGDEQYF	TGCAGTTCTCCCTCCCGGCGGGGGGACGAGCAGTACTTC
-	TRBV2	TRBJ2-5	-	CASSEATFQETQYF	TGTGCCAGCAGTGAAGCCACATTCCAAGAGACCCAGTACTTC
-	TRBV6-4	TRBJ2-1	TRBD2	CAGSVTSGGYNEQFF	TGTGCCGGCAGCGTGACTAGCGGGGGATACAATGAGCAGTTCTTC
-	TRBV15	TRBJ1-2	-	CATSPPGRREVGGYTF	TGTGCCACCAGCCCTCCAGGCCGCAGGGAAGTAGGCGGCTACACCTTC
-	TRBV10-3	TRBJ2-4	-	CAISELENIQYF	TGTGCCATCAGTGAGCTTGAAAACATTCAGTACTTC
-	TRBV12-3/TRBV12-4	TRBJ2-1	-	CASSFRTDYNEQFF	TGTGCCAGCAGTTTCCGGACGGACTACAATGAGCAGTTCTTC
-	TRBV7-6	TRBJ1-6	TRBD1	CASSLKGQGMTPLHF	TGTGCCAGCAGCTTAAAGGGACAGGGCATGACACCCCTCCACTTT
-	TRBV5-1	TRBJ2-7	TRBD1	CASSPTGTGSYEQYF	TGCGCCAGCAGCCCGACCGGGACAGGGTCCTACGAGCAGTACTTC
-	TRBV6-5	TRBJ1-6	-	CASSYGGTMVGSPLHF	TGTGCCAGCAGTTACGGAGGGACAATGGTTGGATCACCCCTCCACTTT
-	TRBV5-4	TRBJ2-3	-	CASSFTGSTDTQYF	TGTGCCAGCAGCTTTACAGGTAGCACAGATACGCAGTATTTT
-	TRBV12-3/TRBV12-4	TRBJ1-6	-	CASRGLHGYNSPLHF	TGTGCCAGCAGGGGCCTTCACGGCTATAATTCACCCCTCCACTTT
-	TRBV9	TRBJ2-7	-	CASSVEGGSYEQYF	TGTGCCAGCAGCGTAGAGGGGGGCTCCTACGAGCAGTACTTC
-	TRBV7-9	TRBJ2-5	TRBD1	CASSPGDRGRQETQYF	TGTGCCAGCAGCCCGGGGGACAGGGGGAGGCAAGAGACCCAGTACTTC
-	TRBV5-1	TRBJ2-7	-	CASSLRPREQYF	TGCGCCAGCAGCTTAAGACCGCGCGAGCAGTACTTC
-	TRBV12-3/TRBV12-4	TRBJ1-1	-	CASRQMRESTEAFF	TGTGCCAGCAGGCAGATGAGGGAGAGCACTGAAGCTTTCTTT
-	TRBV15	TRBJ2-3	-	CATSPTNRADTQYF	TGTGCCACCAGCCCAACAAACAGGGCAGATACGCAGTATTTT
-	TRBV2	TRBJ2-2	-	CASSDRGAHDTGELFF	TGTGCCAGCAGTGATAGGGGGGCTCATGACACCGGGGAGCTGTTTTTT
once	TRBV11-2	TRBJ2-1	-	CASRAGGRKEQFF	TGTGCCAGCAGGGCCGGGGGGCGCAAGGAGCAGTTCTTC
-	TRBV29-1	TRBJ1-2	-	CSVEDPRDGYTF	TGCAGCGTTGAAGATCCCAGGGATGGCTACACCTTC
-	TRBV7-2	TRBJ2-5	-	CASSLDGIDQTQYF	TGTGCCAGCAGCTTAGACGGGATTGATCAGACCCAGTACTTC
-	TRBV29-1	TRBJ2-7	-	CSVEDHWQDKPHEQYF	TGCAGCGTTGAAGATCACTGGCAGGATAAACCCCACGAGCAGTACTTC
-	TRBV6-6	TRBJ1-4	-	CASSYEPILANEKLFF	TGTGCCAGCAGTTACGAACCCATCCTTGCTAATGAAAAACTGTTTTTT
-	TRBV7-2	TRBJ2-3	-	CASSLRRDTDTQYF	TGTGCCAGCAGCTTACGGCGGGACACAGATACGCAGTATTTT
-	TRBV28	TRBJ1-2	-	CASSTPGGYTF	TGTGCCAGCAGTACCCCCGGAGGCTACACCTTC
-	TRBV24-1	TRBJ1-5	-	CATSGRDGSYQPQHF	TGTGCCACCAGCGGACGGGACGGAAGCTATCAGCCCCAGCATTTT
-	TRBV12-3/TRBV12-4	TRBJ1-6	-	CASSLATGNSPLHF	TGTGCCAGCAGTTTAGCAACAGGGAATTCACCCCTCCACTTT
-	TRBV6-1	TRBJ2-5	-	CASKFGVKETQYF	TGTGCCAGCAAATTCGGGGTAAAGGAGACCCAGTACTTC
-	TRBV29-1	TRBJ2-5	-	CSVGLEETQYF	TGCAGCGTGGGACTCGAAGAGACCCAGTACTTC
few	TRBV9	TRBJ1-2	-	CASSSSNYGYTF	TGTGCCAGCAGCTCCAGTAACTATGGCTACACCTTC
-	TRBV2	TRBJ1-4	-	CASRESPEKLFF	TGTGCCAGCAGAGAGTCTCCCGAAAAACTGTTTTTT
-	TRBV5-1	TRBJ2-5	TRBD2	CASTQTGLAGGKETQYF	TGCGCCAGCACCCAGACGGGACTAGCGGGGGGGAAAGAGACCCAGTACTTC
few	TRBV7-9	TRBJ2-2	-	CASSLEVSGELFF	TGTGCCAGCAGCTTAGAGGTTTCCGGGGAGCTGTTTTTT
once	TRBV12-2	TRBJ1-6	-	CASRFPLKQNNSPLHF	TGTGCAAGTCGCTTCCCGTTAAAACAGAATAATTCACCCCTCCACTTT
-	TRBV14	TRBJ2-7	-	CASSADPWSTYEQYF	TGTGCCAGCAGCGCGGACCCGTGGAGCACCTACGAGCAGTACTTC
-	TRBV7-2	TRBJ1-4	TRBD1	CASSLGQGGPNEKLFF	TGTGCCAGCAGCTTGGGGCAGGGGGGACCTAATGAAAAACTGTTTTTT
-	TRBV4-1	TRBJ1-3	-	CASSQHPGRNSGNTIYF	TGCGCCAGCAGCCAACACCCCGGACGGAACTCTGGAAACACCATATATTTT
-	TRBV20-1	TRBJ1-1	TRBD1	CSAGQGTGTEAFF	TGCAGTGCTGGACAGGGAACGGGCACTGAAGCTTTCTTT
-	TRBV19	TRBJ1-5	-	CASHSDTYSNQPQHF	TGTGCCAGTCACTCCGACACGTATAGCAATCAGCCCCAGCATTTT
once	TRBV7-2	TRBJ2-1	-	CASSLAVGMEYNEQFF	TGTGCCAGCAGCTTAGCGGTGGGGATGGAGTACAATGAGCAGTTCTTC
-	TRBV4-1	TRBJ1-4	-	CASSAPTASPAKLFF	TGCGCCAGCAGCGCACCCACGGCGAGTCCTGCAAAACTGTTTTTT
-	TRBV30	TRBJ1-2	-	CAWSAGTIGGYGYTF	TGTGCCTGGAGTGCCGGGACCATCGGGGGCTATGGCTACACCTTC
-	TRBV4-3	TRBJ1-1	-	CASSHGTGMSTEAFF	TGCGCCAGCAGCCACGGGACGGGGATGTCCACTGAAGCTTTCTTT
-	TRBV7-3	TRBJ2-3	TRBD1	CASSSRQGANTDTQYF	TGTGCCAGCAGCTCCCGACAGGGGGCAAACACAGATACGCAGTATTTT
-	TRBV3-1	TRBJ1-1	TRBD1	CASSQGTGIEAFF	TGTGCCAGCAGCCAGGGGACAGGGATTGAAGCTTTCTTT
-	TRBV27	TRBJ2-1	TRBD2	CASSLGPGLAVNNEQFF	TGTGCCAGCAGTTTAGGTCCGGGACTAGCGGTGAACAATGAGCAGTTCTTC
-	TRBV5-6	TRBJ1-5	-	CASSREGKSGQPQHF	TGTGCCAGCAGCAGGGAAGGGAAGTCGGGTCAGCCCCAGCATTTT